This T cell receptor (beta chain) was sequenced during a study of regulatory T cells in long-lasting Graves disease. Study conclusions and caveats: The TCR repertoire of persistent Graves' patients was less diverse than that of newly diagnosed ones. The number of shared public clonotypes was higher in persistent patients (around 2,500) than new patients (just over 950).

The sample's time point: persistent/refractory GD, antithyroid drugs over 5 years with positive TRAb. RNA extracted from PBMCs served as the sequencing template. Guidelines of the American Thyroid Association were used to diagnose Graves' disease. Arm-PCR with iRepertoire HTBI primers amplified the CDR3 regions for these TCR beta libraries. MiXCR was run by TCRdb on the multiplex PCR reads, yielding one entry per CDR3 protein. The sample has some 440,000 distinct CDR3 sequences; 20% to 25% are singletons. Germline values: CDR1 SGHTA, CDR2 FQGTGA. V dropped 3 bases and J dropped 7 bases, with 12 bases sitting between them. This CDR3 region has 14 residues. This clonotype was seen only a few times. What it binds is not known.

The receptor comes from a female donor with Graves disease. The sequences come from peripheral blood mononuclear cells (PBMCs), collected when the disease was refractory, from a patient treated with antithyroid drugs. V gene TRBV7-3 combines with J gene TRBJ2-2; D remains unclear. The CDR3 DNA reads as TGTGCCAGCAGCTTGGACGGGCCCGACGGGGAGCTGTTTTTT. It specifies CASSLDGPDGELFF. The entire variable domain, with the rest obtained from reference TRBV7-3 and TRBJ2-2, is as follows: GAGVSQTPSNKVTEKGKYVELRCDPISGHTALYWYRQSLGQGPEFLIYFQGTGAADDSGLPNDRFFAVRPEGSVSTLKIQRTERGDSAVYLCASSLDGPDGELFFGEGSRLTVL.